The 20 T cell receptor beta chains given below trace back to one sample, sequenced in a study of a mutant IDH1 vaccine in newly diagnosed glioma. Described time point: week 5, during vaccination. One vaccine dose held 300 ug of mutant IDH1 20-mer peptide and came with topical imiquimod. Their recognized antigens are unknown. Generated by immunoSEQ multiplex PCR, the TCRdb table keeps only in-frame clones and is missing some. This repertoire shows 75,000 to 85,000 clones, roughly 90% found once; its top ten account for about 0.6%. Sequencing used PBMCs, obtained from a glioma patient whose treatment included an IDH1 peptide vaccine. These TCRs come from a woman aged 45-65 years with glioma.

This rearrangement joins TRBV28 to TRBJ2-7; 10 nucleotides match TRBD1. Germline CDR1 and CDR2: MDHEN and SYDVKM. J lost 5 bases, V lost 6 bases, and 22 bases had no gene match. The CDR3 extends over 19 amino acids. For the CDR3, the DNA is TGTGCCAGCAGCCCTTCTCCCGGGACAGGGGTTGTTAGAGTCCACGAGCAGTACTTC. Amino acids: CASSPSPGTGVVRVHEQYF. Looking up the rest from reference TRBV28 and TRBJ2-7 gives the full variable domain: DVKVTQSSRYLVKRTGEKVFLECVQDMDHENMFWYRQDPGLGLRLIYFSYDVKMKEKGDIPEGYSVSREKKERFSLILESASTNQTSMYLCASSPSPGTGVVRVHEQYFGPGTRLTVT.

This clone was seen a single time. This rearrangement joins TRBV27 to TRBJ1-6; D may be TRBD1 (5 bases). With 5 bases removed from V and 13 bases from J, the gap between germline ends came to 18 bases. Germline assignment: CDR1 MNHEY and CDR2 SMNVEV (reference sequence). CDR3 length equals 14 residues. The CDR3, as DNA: TGTGCCAGCAGTCTTGGGACCGTGCTTCTCCCCCTCCACTTT. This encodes CASSLGTVLLPLHF.

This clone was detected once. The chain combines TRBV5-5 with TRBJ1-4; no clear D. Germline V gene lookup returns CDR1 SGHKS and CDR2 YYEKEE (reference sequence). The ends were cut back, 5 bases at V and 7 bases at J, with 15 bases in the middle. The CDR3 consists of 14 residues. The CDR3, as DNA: TGTGCCAGCAGTCCAAGTACCCTTGGTGAAAAACTGTTTTTT. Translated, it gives CASSPSTLGEKLFF.

The CDR3 DNA sequence: TGTGCCAGCAGCTCGGACAGGGGCCGCAATGAGCAGTTCTTC. Translated: CASSSDRGRNEQFF. The chain has TRBV7-9 and TRBJ2-1; 9 bases match TRBD1. V was pared by 4 bases and J by 6 bases, with 4 bases of the junction left unmatched. CDR3 size: 14 residues. CDR1 and CDR2 from the germline V gene are SEHNR and FQNEAQ (reference sequence).

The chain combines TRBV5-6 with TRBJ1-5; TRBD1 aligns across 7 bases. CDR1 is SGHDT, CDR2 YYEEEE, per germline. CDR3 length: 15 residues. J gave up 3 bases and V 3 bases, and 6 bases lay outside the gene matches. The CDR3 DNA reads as TGTGCCAGCAGCTGGGGGACAGCTCCCAATCAGCCCCAGCATTTT. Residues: CASSWGTAPNQPQHF.

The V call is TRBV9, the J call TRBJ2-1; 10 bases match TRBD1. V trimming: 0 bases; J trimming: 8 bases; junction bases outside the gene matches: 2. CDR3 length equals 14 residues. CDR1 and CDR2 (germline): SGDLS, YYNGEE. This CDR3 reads CASSVGDRGDEQFF. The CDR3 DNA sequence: TGTGCCAGCAGCGTAGGGGACAGGGGAGATGAGCAGTTCTTC. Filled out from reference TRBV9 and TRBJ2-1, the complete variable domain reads DSGVTQTPKHLITATGQRVTLRCSPRSGDLSVYWYQQSLDQGLQFLIQYYNGEERAKGNILERFSAQQFPDLHSELNLSSLELGDSALYFCASSVGDRGDEQFFGPGTRLTVL.

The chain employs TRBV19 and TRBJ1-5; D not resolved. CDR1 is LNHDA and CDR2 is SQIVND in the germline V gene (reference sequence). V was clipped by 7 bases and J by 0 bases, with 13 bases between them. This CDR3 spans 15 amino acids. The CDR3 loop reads CASTYTEPSNQPQHF. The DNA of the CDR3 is TGTGCCAGTACATATACAGAACCTAGCAATCAGCCCCAGCATTTT.

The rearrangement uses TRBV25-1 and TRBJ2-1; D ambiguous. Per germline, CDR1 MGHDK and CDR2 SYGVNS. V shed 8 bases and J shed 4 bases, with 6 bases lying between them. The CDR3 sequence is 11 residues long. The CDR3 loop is CASLGYNEQFF. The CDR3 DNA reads TGTGCCAGCCTAGGGTACAATGAGCAGTTCTTC.

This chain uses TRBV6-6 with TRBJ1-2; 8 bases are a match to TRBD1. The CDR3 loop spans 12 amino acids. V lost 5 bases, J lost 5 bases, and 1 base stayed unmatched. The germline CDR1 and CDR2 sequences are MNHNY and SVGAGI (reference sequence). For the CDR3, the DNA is TGTGCCAGCAGTGACAGGGGTTATGGCTACACCTTC. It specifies CASSDRGYGYTF.

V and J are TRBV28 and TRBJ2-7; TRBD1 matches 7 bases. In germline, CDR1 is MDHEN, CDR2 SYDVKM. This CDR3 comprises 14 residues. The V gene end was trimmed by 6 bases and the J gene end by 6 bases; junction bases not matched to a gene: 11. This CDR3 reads CASSQDRSFVEQYF. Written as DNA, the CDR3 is TGTGCCAGCAGCCAGGACAGGAGTTTCGTCGAGCAGTACTTC.

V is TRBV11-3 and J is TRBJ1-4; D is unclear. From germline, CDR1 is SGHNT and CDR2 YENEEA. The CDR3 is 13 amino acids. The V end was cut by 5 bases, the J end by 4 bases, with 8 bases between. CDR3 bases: TGTGCCAGCAGCCGGAGCCGTAATGAAAAACTGTTTTTT. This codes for CASSRSRNEKLFF.

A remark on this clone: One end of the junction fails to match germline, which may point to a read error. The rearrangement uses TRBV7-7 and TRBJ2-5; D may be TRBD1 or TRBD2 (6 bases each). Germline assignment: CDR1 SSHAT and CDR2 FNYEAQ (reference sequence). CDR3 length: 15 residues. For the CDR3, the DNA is TGTGCTAGCAGCTTAGGGGGGACGTACCAAGAGACCCAGTACTTC. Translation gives CASSLGGTYQETQYF.

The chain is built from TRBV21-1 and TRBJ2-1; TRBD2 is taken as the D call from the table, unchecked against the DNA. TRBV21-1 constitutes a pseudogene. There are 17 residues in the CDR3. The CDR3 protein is CASSKACGDVFYNEQFF. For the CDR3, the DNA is TGTGCCAGCAGCAAAGCTTGCGGGGATGTATTCTACAATGAGCAGTTCTTC.

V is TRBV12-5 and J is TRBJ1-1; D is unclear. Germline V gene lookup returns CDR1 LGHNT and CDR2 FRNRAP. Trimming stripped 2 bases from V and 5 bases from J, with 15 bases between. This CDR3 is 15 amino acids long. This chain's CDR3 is CASGLPRGLRTEAFF. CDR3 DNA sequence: TGTGCTAGTGGTTTGCCCCGTGGTCTCCGGACTGAAGCTTTCTTT.

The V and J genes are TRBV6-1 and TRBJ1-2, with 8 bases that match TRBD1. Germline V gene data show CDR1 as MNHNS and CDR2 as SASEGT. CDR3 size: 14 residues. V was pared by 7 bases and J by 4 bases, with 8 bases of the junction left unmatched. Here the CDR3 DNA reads TGTGCCAGCAACACCCGGACAGGGAGCTATGGCTACACCTTC. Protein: CASNTRTGSYGYTF.

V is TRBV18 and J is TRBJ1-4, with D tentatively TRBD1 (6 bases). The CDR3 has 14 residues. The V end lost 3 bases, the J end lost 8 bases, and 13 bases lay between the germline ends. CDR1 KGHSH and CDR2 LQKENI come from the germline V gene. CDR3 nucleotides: TGTGCCAGCTCACCGGGCGGGACACGAGAAAAACTGTTTTTT. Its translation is CASSPGGTREKLFF. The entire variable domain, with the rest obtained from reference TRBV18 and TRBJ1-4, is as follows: NAGVMQNPRHLVRRRGQEARLRCSPMKGHSHVYWYRQLPEEGLKFMVYLQKENIIDESGMPKERFSAEFPKEGPSILRIQQVVRGDSAAYFCASSPGGTREKLFFGSGTQLSVL.

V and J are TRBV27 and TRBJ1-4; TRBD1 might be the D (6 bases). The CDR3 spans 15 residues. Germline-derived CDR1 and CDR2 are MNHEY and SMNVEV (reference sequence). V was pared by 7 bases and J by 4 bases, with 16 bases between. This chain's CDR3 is CASTYRALGNEKLFF. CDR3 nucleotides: TGTGCCAGCACCTACAGGGCTCTTGGTAATGAAAAACTGTTTTTT.

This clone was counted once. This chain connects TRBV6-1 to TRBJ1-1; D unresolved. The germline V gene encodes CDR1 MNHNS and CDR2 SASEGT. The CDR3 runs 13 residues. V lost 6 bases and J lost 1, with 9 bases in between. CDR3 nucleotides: TGTGCCAGCAGCAGGTCAGGGAACACTGAAGCTTTCTTT. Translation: CASSRSGNTEAFF.

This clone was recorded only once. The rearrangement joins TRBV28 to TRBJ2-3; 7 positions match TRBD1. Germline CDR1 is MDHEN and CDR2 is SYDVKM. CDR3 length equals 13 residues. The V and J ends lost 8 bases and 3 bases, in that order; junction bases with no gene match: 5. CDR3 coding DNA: TGTGCCAGCGTTCGACAGGGTACAGATACGCAGTATTTT. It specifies CASVRQGTDTQYF.

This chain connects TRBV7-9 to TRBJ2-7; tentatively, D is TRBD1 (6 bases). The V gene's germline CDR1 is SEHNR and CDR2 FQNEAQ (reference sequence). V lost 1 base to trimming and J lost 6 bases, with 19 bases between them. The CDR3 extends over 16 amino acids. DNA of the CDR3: TGTGCCAGCAGCTTAGGTTCTACAGGGTATGGTGGCGAGCAGTACTTC. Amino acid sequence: CASSLGSTGYGGEQYF.